This T cell receptor (beta chain) comes out of a study of T cells in Graves' hyperthyroidism and ophthalmopathy. The CDR3 length is 14 residues. V was shortened by 7 bases and J by 3 bases, with 15 bases between the two germline ends. In its sample, this clonotype was seen a few times. Amplification of TCR beta CDR3 regions was performed using RNA transcripts as template. In the first-round RT-PCR of the TCR CDR3, the HTBI primer set was used. TCRdb re-called the multiplex PCR reads through MiXCR, storing one row per CDR3 protein. The sample consists of approximately 630,000 distinct CDR3 sequences, about a sixth of them appearing once.

This chain links TRBV12-3 or TRBV12-4 with TRBJ2-5, with D unresolved. What was sequenced was blood. This TCR was recovered from a woman aged 30 to 39 with Graves' hyperthyroidism. The DNA for the CDR3 is TGTGCCAGCATAGACGGAAGAGTTAAAGAGACCCAGTACTTC. Translated: CASIDGRVKETQYF.